A single T cell receptor beta chain is shown here with its context. In this sample, this clonotype turned up many times. Its antigen remains unidentified. Qualities for individual bases were not recorded, and no much larger clone is one base off. This sample is part of a study of T cells in Graves' hyperthyroidism and ophthalmopathy (dated by TCRdb to the late 2010s). Study-level background: A discovery cohort of about a hundred patients, 43 with Graves' ophthalmopathy and fewer than 65 with stable Graves' hyperthyroidism, was used to find distinguishing TCR V-J signatures. The paper reports TCR Vbeta CDR3 sequencing of 140 or so peripheral blood samples: some 44 ophthalmopathy, approximately 74 hyperthyroidism and around 17 progressor patients. Once sampling was done, hyperthyroidism patients were given methimazole at a starting dose of 30 mg daily, whereas ophthalmopathy patients were given high-dose intravenous methylprednisolone. The roughly 91 discovery patients were randomly divided into training and test sets at a 7:3 ratio. An independent validation cohort of under 20 hyperthyroidism patients and some 15 patients who later progressed to ophthalmopathy tested prospective prediction of ophthalmopathy. In more than five Graves' hyperthyroidism patients, the study also compared T-cell repertoires from thyroid tissue with T-cell repertoires from blood. The full study reports these points: Most expanded thyroid clonotypes (frequency above 0.001) were also detected in blood, suggesting blood repertoires may reflect thyroid immune responses. No statistical method was used to set the sample size in advance, and investigators knew the group allocation. In validation, the model predicted progression to ophthalmopathy with over 65% sensitivity and about 72% specificity, a median of about 6.7 months before onset. A model built on a 13 V-J signature distinguished ophthalmopathy from stable hyperthyroidism, reaching about 88% sensitivity and around 81% specificity in cross-validation and 80%/75% in testing.

Amplification of TCR beta CDR3 regions was carried out from RNA transcripts. The TCR CDR3 was subjected to a first round of RT-PCR using the HTBI primer set and the Qiagen OneStep RT-PCR kit. The libraries were constructed in a second round of multiplex PCR and then size-selected and purified. Paired-end sequencing of the libraries was performed with 100 bp reads on an Illumina HiSeq2000. Per the authors' processing: SOAPnuke was used to process the raw data, removing reads that contained adapters or uncalled bases, had a mean Phred below 15, or lacked an exact match to the constant primer or identifier. High-quality paired reads were merged using COPE v1.2.5, and each unique nucleotide sequence was defined as a clonotype. MiTCR v1.1 was used to align the clonotypes against IMGT TRBV, TRBD and TRBJ reference segments. The analysis was restricted to V-J combinations with a frequency above 0.0001, which together covered about 99% of the repertoires. The TCS score was defined as the ratio of F50 (clonal expansion) to E x V (chaos), calculated using BLOSUM62-based TCRdist between CDR3 peptides within each V-J. Welch's t-statistics and random forest reduced around 520 V-J features to roughly 13, which were used in a naive Bayes classifier (R e1071). Thyroid-blood repertoire similarity was quantified with the Morisita-Horn index. Through fastp at Q25 and MiXCR, TCRdb rebuilt clones from the public reads, retaining in-frame beta chains. Rows are combined by CDR3 protein, so each entry shows the most common genes and DNA. These V and J calls derive from TCRdb rather than the authors' analysis. Recorded for this sample are roughly 500,000 distinct CDR3 sequences; 46% of them occurred a single time. Of the sample, around 20% is held by the ten largest clones.

Exclusion was applied to patients with uncontrolled infections, other autoimmune diseases, pregnancy or lactation. Clinical symptoms, serum thyroxine and TRAb, thyroid ultrasound, and orbital computed tomography formed the basis for the diagnoses. Trizol reagent was used to extract total RNA, and RNA quality was then checked on an Agilent 2100 Bioanalyzer. CDR1 SGHRS and CDR2 YFSETQ are derived from the germline V gene. V and J are trimmed by 0 bases and 8 bases, and the gene matches miss 4 bases of the junction. The CDR3 numbers 15 residues from cysteine through phenylalanine. This entry keeps only the CDR3 DNA: 45 bases, framed from base 1.

The sequence is built from TRBV5-1 and TRBJ1-4, and 10 bases in between align with TRBD1. The clonotype was recovered from an adult woman with Graves' disease, either hyperthyroidism or ophthalmopathy (not recorded which). The sequencing input was peripheral blood or thyroid tissue (not recorded which). Read as DNA, the sequence is TGCGCCAGCAGCTTGGGGGACAGGGGAAAGGAAAAACTGTTTTTT. This gives the protein CASSLGDRGKEKLFF.